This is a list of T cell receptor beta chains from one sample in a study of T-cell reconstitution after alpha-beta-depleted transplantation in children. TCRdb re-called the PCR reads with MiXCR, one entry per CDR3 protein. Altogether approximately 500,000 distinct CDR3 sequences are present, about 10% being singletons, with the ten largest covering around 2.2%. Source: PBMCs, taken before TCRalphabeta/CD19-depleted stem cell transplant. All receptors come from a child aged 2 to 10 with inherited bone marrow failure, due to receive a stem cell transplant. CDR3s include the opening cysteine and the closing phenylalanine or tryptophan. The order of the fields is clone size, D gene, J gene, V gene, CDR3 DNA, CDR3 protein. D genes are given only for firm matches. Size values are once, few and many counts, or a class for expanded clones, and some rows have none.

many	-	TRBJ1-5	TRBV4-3	TGCGCCAGCAGCCAAGAATTGGGGCAGGGTGGTGTGCCCCAGCATTTT	CASSQELGQGGVPQHF
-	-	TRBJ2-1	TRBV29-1	TGCAGCGTTGAACACATAGCATCCTCCTACAATGAGCAGTTCTTC	CSVEHIASSYNEQFF
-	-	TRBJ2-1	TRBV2	TGTGCCAGCAGTGATTTTGGAGAGTTCTTC	CASSDFGEFF
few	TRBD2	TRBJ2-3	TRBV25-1	TGTGCCAGCGTTGGGCTAGCGGGAGATACGCAGTATTTT	CASVGLAGDTQYF
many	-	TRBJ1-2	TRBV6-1	TGTGCCAGCAGTCCCGCGGGAGGGGCCACCTTC	CASSPAGGATF
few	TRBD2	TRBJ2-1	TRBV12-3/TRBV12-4	TGTGCCAGCAGTCCGGGACTAGCGGACTTTATCTACAATGAGCAGTTCTTC	CASSPGLADFIYNEQFF
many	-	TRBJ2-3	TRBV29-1	TGCAGCGTTGAAGATGGAGCAGATACGCAGTATTTT	CSVEDGADTQYF
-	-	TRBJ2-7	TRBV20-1	TGCAGTGCTGGAGTAATGGACGAGCAGTACTTC	CSAGVMDEQYF
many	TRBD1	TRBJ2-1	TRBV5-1	TGCGCCAGCACCAAAGGCGGACAGGGAAAAAATGAGCAGTTCTTC	CASTKGGQGKNEQFF
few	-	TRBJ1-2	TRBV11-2	TGTGCCAGCAGCTTAGTTAACGACTTCGTCTCTAAGACCTTC	CASSLVNDFVSKTF
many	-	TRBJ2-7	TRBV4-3	TGCGCCAGCAGCCAAGATCAAGGGACTTTGAGGGGGGAGCAGTACTTC	CASSQDQGTLRGEQYF
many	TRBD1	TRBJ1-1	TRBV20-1	TGCAGTGCTAGAGATCTCGTACAGGGGGCGGATTCGAACACTGAAGCTTTCTTT	CSARDLVQGADSNTEAFF
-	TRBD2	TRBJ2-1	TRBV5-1	TGCGCCAGCAGGCCGATTAGCGGGATCCACTCCTACAATGAGCAGTTCTTC	CASRPISGIHSYNEQFF
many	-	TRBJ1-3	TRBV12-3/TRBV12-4	TGTGCCAGCAGTTTAGGCGGAAGAAACACCATATATTTT	CASSLGGRNTIYF
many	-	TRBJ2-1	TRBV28	TGTGCCAGCAGTTTGGTAGGGTTGGTGCAGTTCTTC	CASSLVGLVQFF
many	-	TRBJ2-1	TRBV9	TGTGCCAGCAGCGTAGATGGGGGATGGAATGAGCAGTTCTTC	CASSVDGGWNEQFF
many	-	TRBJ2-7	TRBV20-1	TGCAGTGCTGGCAGGGGGGGATACGAGCAGTACTTC	CSAGRGGYEQYF
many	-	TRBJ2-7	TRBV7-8	TGTGCCAGCTTCTCTGGGGCTCCCTACGAGCAGTACTTC	CASFSGAPYEQYF
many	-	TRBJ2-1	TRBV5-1	TGCGCCAGCAGCCTATACAGGGTGTCCTACAATGAGCAGTTCTTC	CASSLYRVSYNEQFF
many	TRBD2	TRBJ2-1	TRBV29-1	TGCAGCGTTGTACTAGCGGCCTACAATGAGCAGTTCTTC	CSVVLAAYNEQFF
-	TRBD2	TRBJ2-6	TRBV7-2	TGTGCCAGCAGCATAGCGGGAGGAAACTCTGGGGCCAACGTCCTGACTTTC	CASSIAGGNSGANVLTF
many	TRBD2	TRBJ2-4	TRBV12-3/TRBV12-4	TGTGCCAGCAGTTTCTTGCGGGAGGGCCGCGCCAACATTCAGTACTTC	CASSFLREGRANIQYF
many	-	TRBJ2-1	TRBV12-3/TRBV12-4	TGTGCCAGCAGTCCCAGGGAACGGAAGAATGAGCAGTTCTTC	CASSPRERKNEQFF
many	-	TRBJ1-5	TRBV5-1	TGCGCCAGCAGCTTGGAACCTCAGGCGGTTGGAGGCAATCAGCCCCAGCATTTT	CASSLEPQAVGGNQPQHF
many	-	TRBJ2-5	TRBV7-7	TGTGCTAGCAGCTTAGTGCAGGGTCAAGAGACCCAGTACTTC	CASSLVQGQETQYF
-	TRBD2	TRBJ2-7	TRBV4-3	TGCGCCAGCAGCCCGGGGGTGGCGGGAGGGTCTACCGAGCAGTACTTC	CASSPGVAGGSTEQYF
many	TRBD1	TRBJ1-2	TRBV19	TGTGCCAGTAGTATAGGCACAGGGGGAATCTATGGCTACACCTTC	CASSIGTGGIYGYTF
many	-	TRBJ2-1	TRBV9	TGTGCCAGCAGCGTAGCCGTAACCGATAACAATGAGCAGTTCTTC	CASSVAVTDNNEQFF
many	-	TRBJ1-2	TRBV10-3	TGTGCCATCAGTGATTTAGGCGGCAAGGACTATGGCTACACCTTC	CAISDLGGKDYGYTF
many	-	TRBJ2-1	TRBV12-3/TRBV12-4	TGTGCCAGCAGTTTAGATCGGGCTTCCAATGAGCAGTTCTTC	CASSLDRASNEQFF
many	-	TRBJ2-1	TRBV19	TGTGCCAGTAGCCGGGACGGCTCCTACAATGAGCAGTTCTTC	CASSRDGSYNEQFF
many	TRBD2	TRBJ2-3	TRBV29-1	TGCAGCCTAAAGAGGACTAGCGGCACAGATACGCAGTATTTT	CSLKRTSGTDTQYF
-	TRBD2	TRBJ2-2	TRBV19	TGTGCCAGTAGTATCATACTAGCGGGAGCCGGGGAGCTGTTTTTT	CASSIILAGAGELFF
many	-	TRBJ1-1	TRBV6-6	TGTGCCAGCATATACACTGAAGCTTTCTTT	CASIYTEAFF
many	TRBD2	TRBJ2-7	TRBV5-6	TGTGCCAGCAGCTTGTCCGCTAGCGGGACCTACGAGCAGTACTTC	CASSLSASGTYEQYF
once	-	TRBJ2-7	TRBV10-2	TGCGCCAGCAATGAGCTAGGTGAGCAGTACTTC	CASNELGEQYF
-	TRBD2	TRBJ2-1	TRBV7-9	TGTGCCAGCAGCTGGGGGGGAGATAACAATGAGCAGTTCTTC	CASSWGGDNNEQFF
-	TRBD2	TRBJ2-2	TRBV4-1	TGCGCCAGCAGGACTAGCCGCGTTTCCACCGGGGAGCTGTTTTTT	CASRTSRVSTGELFF
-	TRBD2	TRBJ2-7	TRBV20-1	TGCAGTGCTGCCCTAGCGGGACTCTACGAGCAGTACTTC	CSAALAGLYEQYF
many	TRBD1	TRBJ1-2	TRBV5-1	TGCGCCAGCAGCTTGGACAGGGGGGGCGAAGGCTACACCTTC	CASSLDRGGEGYTF
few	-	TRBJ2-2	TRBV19	TGTGCCAGTAGTATAAGTGGGGGAGCGAACACCGGGGAGCTGTTTTTT	CASSISGGANTGELFF
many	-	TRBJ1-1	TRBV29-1	TGCAGCGTTGAGGGGAACCTGCGAGGAGCTTTCTTT	CSVEGNLRGAFF
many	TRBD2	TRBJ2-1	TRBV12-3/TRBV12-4	TGTGCCAGCAGTGGGGTGCTAGCGGCCAATGAGCAGTTCTTC	CASSGVLAANEQFF
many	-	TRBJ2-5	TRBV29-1	TGCAGCGTAGGGTCAGGGGTATCGGTTGTGGAAGAGACCCAGTACTTC	CSVGSGVSVVEETQYF
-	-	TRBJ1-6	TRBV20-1	TGCAGTGCCACCACAGGGATGGGCTCACCCCTCCACTTT	CSATTGMGSPLHF
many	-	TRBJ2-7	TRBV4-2	TGTGCCAGCAGCCAAGATGGACATAGCTCACCCTACGAGCAGTACTTC	CASSQDGHSSPYEQYF
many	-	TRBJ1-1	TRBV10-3	TGTGCCAGCACGACGGGGGGTTACTTGAACACTGAAGCTTTCTTT	CASTTGGYLNTEAFF
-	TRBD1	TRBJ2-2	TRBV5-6	TGTGCCAGCAGCTTCCCTGGACAGGGTGGTCTTTGGGACACCGGGGAGCTGTTTTTT	CASSFPGQGGLWDTGELFF
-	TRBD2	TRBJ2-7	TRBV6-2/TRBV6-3	TGTGCCAGCAGCCAAGCCTCAGCGGGGCCCTACGAGCAGTACTTC	CASSQASAGPYEQYF
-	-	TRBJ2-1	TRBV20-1	TGCAGTGCTAGCCACGGAAGCTTCTACAATGAGCAGTTCTTC	CSASHGSFYNEQFF
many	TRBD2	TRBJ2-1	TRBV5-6	TGTGCCAGCAGCCCGATAACTAGCGGGAGTAATGAGCAGTTCTTC	CASSPITSGSNEQFF
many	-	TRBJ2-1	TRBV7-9	TGTGCCAGCAGTCCTTTATTTGGCAATGAGCAGTTCTTC	CASSPLFGNEQFF
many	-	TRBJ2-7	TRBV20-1	TGCAGTGCTAGAGATCTATCGGGGCAGTCCTACGAGCAGTACTTC	CSARDLSGQSYEQYF
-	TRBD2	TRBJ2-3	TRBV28	TGTGCCAGCAGTTCCCCCTGGGCTAGCGGGAGGACCGATACGCAGTATTTT	CASSSPWASGRTDTQYF
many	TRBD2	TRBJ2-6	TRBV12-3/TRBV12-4	TGTGCCAGCACCCCCGGAGCGGGGTTTTGGTCTGGGGCCAACGTCCTGACTTTC	CASTPGAGFWSGANVLTF